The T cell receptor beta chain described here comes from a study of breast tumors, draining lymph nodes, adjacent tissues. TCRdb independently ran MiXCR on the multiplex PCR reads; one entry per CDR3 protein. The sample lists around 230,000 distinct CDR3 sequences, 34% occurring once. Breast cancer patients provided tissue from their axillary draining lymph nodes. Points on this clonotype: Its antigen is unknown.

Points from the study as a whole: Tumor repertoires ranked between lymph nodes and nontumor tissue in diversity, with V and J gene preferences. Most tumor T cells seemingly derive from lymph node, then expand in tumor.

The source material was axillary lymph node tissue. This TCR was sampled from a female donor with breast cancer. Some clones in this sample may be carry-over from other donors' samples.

CDR3 residues: CASSPRTSGGAWYTGELFF. In DNA form, the CDR3 reads TGTGCCAGCAGTCCACGGACTAGCGGGGGGGCCTGGTACACCGGGGAGCTGTTTTTT. The chain combines TRBV6-6 with TRBJ2-2, with 15 nucleotides matching TRBD2. V gave up 5 bases and J gave up 3 bases; unmatched junction bases: 10. Germline-derived CDR1 and CDR2 are MNHNY and SVGAGI (reference sequence). There are 19 residues in the CDR3.